The next 9 T cell receptor beta chains were all read from a single sample in a study of control samples from healthy donors and cancer patients. The repertoire was sequenced with immunoSEQ multiplex PCR; TCRdb's copy has only in-frame clones and lacks some. There are approximately 94,000 clones in the sample; around 84% occur only once, and more than 30% lies in the top ten. Sequenced material: PBMCs. Every receptor here comes from a man in his 70s with lung cancer.

The chain has TRBV5-8 and TRBJ1-4, with TRBD1 as a possible D gene (5 bases). This CDR3 contains 17 residues. The germline gives CDR1 SGHTS, CDR2 YDEGEE. The V gene lost 6 bases and the J gene lost 4 bases, with 22 bases spanning the gap. The CDR3: CASNTGRGRRGNEKLFF. The CDR3 DNA sequence: TGTGCCAGCAACACAGGCCGGGGCCGCCGTGGTAATGAAAAACTGTTTTTT.

CDR3 coding DNA: TGTGCCAGCAGCCGGCAGATGTTGAATACTGGAAACACCATATATTTT. It encodes CASSRQMLNTGNTIYF. The V call is TRBV14, the J call TRBJ1-3, with D unclear. This CDR3 is 16 amino acids long. The V gene's germline CDR1 is SGHDN and CDR2 FVKESK. Trimming left V 4 bases short and J 2 bases short, with 15 bases between.

This sequence joins TRBV21-1 and TRBJ2-1. TRBV21-1 is noted as a pseudogene. The CDR3 spans 16 residues. CDR3 coding DNA: TGTGCCAGCAGCAAAGTGAACGGCAACTCCTACAATGAGCAGTTCTTC. It is translated as CASSKVNGNSYNEQFF.

The chain combines TRBV7-2 with TRBJ2-3, with 9 bases identical to TRBD1. This CDR3 spans 14 amino acids. Trimming took 3 bases from V and 6 from J; bases not matched to a gene: 4. Germline values: CDR1 SGHTA, CDR2 FQGNSA. CDR3 region: CASSLGTGRDTQYF. CDR3 sequence (DNA): TGTGCCAGCAGCTTGGGGACAGGGAGGGATACGCAGTATTTT.

This chain uses TRBV12-5 with TRBJ1-1, with D possibly TRBD1 on 6 matching bases. This CDR3 is built from 13 residues. Between the trimmed V and J ends, which lost 7 bases and 4 bases, there was a span of 13 bases. Germline assignment: CDR1 LGHNT and CDR2 FRNRAP. CDR3 sequence reads: CASAIRGGTEAFF. CDR3 coding DNA: TGTGCTAGTGCCATCAGGGGTGGCACTGAAGCTTTCTTT.

V usage is TRBV29-1 and J usage is TRBJ1-3, with D unclear. The V and J ends lost 6 bases and 0 bases respectively, with 9 bases between them. Germline-derived CDR1 and CDR2 are SQVTM and ANQGSEA. The CDR3 runs 13 residues. The CDR3 DNA follows: TGCAGCGTCAAGGGTCGCTCTGGAAACACCATATATTTT. Amino acid sequence: CSVKGRSGNTIYF.

The chain couples TRBV7-3 to TRBJ2-1; 9 bases line up with TRBD2. CDR3 length: 17 amino acids. Germline CDR1 reads SGHTA; CDR2 reads FQGTGA. The junction had 11 bases not matched to a gene; V was cut back by 4 bases and J by 4 bases. The CDR3 DNA reads TGTGCCAGCAGCTCCCGGCCCGGGACTAGCTTTTACAATGAGCAGTTCTTC. It yields the protein CASSSRPGTSFYNEQFF.

The chain carries TRBV6-5 and TRBJ1-1, with D tentatively TRBD1 (5 bases). This CDR3 is 16 amino acids long. V lost 0 bases and J lost 4, with 15 bases in between. Germline V lookup: CDR1 MNHEY, CDR2 SVGAGI. This CDR3 is CASSYSRAGRRTEAFF. CDR3 coding DNA: TGTGCCAGCAGTTACTCGAGGGCAGGGAGACGCACTGAAGCTTTCTTT.

The chain links TRBV10-2 to TRBJ2-7; possibly TRBD1 for D (6 bases). This CDR3 contains 17 residues. V was cut by 5 bases and J by 0 bases, with 20 bases left in between. From germline, CDR1 is WSHSY and CDR2 SAAADI. Written as DNA, the CDR3 is TGCGCCAGCAGTAAGAACTCAGGACAGATCTTCTCCTACGAGCAGTACTTC. This gives the protein CASSKNSGQIFSYEQYF.